This T cell receptor (beta chain) comes out of a study of T cell responses to AZD1222 COVID-19 vaccine. General study points: Nearly half of unique spike-specific TCRs reportedly avoided B.1.351 and B.1.1.7 mutated regions.

The CDR3 length is 12 residues. CDR1 is LGHDT and CDR2 is YNNKEL in the germline V gene (reference sequence). Trimming took 6 bases from V and 9 from J, leaving 14 bases between them. Libraries were prepared by immunoSEQ multiplex PCR; TCRdb keeps only in-frame clonotypes and omits some of them. Of some 150,000 clones in the sample, about 90% were seen once. With respect to this clone: Antigen: not known.

Sequenced here: peripheral blood, sampled on day 0 of MenACWY control vaccination. The chain recombines TRBV3-1 (or the pseudogene TRBV3-2) with TRBJ1-1, with D possibly TRBD1 on 5 matching bases. This receptor was obtained from an adult in good health. CDR3 loop: CASRAGRRKAFF. In DNA form, the CDR3 reads TGTGCCAGCAGGGCGGGACGGCGTAAAGCTTTCTTT.